These 6 T cell receptor beta chains were sequenced from one sample in a study of shared clonotypes between healthy human individuals. Clones were read by immunoSEQ multiplex PCR, and TCRdb kept only the in-frame ones, dropping some. The sample lists around 79,000 clones, about 61% seen once, with approximately 56% in the top ten. What was sequenced was memory CD8+ T cells sorted from blood. Specified subset: CD45RO+ cells pooled with CCR7-negative TemRA cells. The receptors here all came from a man younger than 40 in good health.

The chain has TRBV7-2 and TRBJ2-7; 12 nucleotides line up with TRBD2. Germline trimming cut 5 bases from V and 12 bases from J; bases unmatched to any gene: 20. The germline V gene encodes CDR1 SGHTA and CDR2 FQGNSA. The CDR3 has 17 amino acids. CDR3 in DNA: TGTGCCAGCAGCACTAGTGGGCTAGCGGGAGGGCCGAGGTGGCTGTACTTC. Its protein is CASSTSGLAGGPRWLYF. The full variable domain, rest sourced from reference TRBV7-2 and TRBJ2-7, is GAGVSQSPSNKVTEKGKDVELRCDPISGHTALYWYRQSLGQGLEFLIYFQGNSAPDKSGLPSDRFSAERTGGSVSTLTIQRTQQEDSAVYLCASSTSGLAGGPRWLYFGPGTRLTVT.

On this clone: A far more abundant clone sits one base away, making this likely a read error. This chain joins TRBV13 and TRBJ2-1; D is undetermined. The CDR3 is 13 amino acids. From germline, CDR1 is PRHDT and CDR2 FYEKMQ (reference sequence). Trimming pared 5 bases from V and 9 bases from J, leaving 14 bases between. The CDR3 loop is CASSHFARSEQFF. Written as DNA, the CDR3 is TGTGCCAGCAGCCATTTCGCCCGGAGTGAGCAGTTCTTC.

This clone was observed at least ten times. The chain uses TRBV6-5 and TRBJ2-7; the match to TRBD2 covers 8 bases. The CDR3 loop spans 14 amino acids. J gave up 4 bases and V 6 bases, and 8 bases lay outside the gene matches. CDR1 and CDR2 from the germline V gene are MNHEY and SVGAGI. The CDR3 sequence is CASRKRELWYEQYF. The CDR3 DNA reads TGTGCCAGCAGGAAGCGGGAGTTGTGGTACGAGCAGTACTTC.

The chain uses TRBV9 and TRBJ2-2, with 11 bases matching TRBD2. The CDR3 is 16 residues long. The V and J ends lost 3 bases and 7 bases, in that order; junction bases with no gene match: 8. Germline CDR1 reads SGDLS; CDR2 reads YYNGEE. CDR3 in DNA: TGTGCCAGCAGCGCACTAGCGGGAGTCGTTGGCGGGGAGCTGTTTTTT. Residues: CASSALAGVVGGELFF.

This chain's CDR3 is CASSPGAYYGYTF. CDR3 in DNA: TGTGCCAGCAGCCCGGGGGCCTACTATGGCTACACCTTC. This sequence joins TRBV6-9 and TRBJ1-2, with D possibly matching TRBD1 (6 bases). Per germline, CDR1 MNHGY and CDR2 SVAAGI. The CDR3 sequence is 13 residues long. With 6 bases removed from V and 3 bases from J, the gap between germline ends came to 11 bases.

The V gene is TRBV27, the J gene TRBJ2-1, with 7 bases aligning to TRBD2. The germline V gene encodes CDR1 MNHEY and CDR2 SMNVEV (reference sequence). The CDR3 contains 16 residues. Losses at the gene ends were 0 bases for V and 3 bases for J; bases not matched to a gene: 5. The CDR3 region has the DNA TGTGCCAGCAGTTTATCGGCGGGACTATTCTACAATGAGCAGTTCTTC. It specifies CASSLSAGLFYNEQFF.